This T cell receptor (beta chain) was identified during a study of CD8+CD57+ T cells in acquired aplastic anemia. Study at large: The sorted CD4+ and CD8+ cells yielded an average roughly 3 ug of DNA.

The sequenced patients had an expansion of CD8+CD57+ cells seen by flow cytometry. Blood came from patients not yet given any therapy. Germline V gene lookup returns CDR1 DFQATT and CDR2 SNEGSKA (reference sequence). The CDR3 contains 15 residues. V shed 6 bases and J shed 3 bases, with 18 bases lying between them. TCR beta VDJ and CDR3 profiling used genomic DNA as template. One entry per CDR3 protein results from TCRdb running MiXCR on the reads. In the table there are around 290,000 distinct CDR3 sequences, roughly 53% of which are singletons. The V gene is TRBV20-1, the J gene TRBJ1-5; unclear D gene. The sample was sorted CD4+, CD8+, or CD8+CD57+ T cells (not recorded which) from PBMCs. The clonotype was recovered from a human donor with aplastic anemia. CDR3 nucleotide sequence: TGCAGTGCCAGCGGGTCAAGCGGGAACAATCAGCCCCAGCATTTT. Protein sequence: CSASGSSGNNQPQHF.